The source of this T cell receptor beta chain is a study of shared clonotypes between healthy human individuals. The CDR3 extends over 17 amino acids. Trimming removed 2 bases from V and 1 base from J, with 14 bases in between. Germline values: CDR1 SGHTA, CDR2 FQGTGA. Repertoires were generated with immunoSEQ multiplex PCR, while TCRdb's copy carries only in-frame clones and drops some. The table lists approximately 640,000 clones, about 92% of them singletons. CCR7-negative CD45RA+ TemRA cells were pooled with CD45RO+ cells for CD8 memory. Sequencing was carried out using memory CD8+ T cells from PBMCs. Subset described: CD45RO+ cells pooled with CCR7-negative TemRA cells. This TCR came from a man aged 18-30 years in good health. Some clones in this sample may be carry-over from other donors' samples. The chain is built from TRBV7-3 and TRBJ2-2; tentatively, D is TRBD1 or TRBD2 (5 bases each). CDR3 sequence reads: CASSLFPGRLNTGELFF. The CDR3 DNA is TGTGCCAGCAGCTTATTTCCGGGGCGCTTGAACACCGGGGAGCTGTTTTTT.